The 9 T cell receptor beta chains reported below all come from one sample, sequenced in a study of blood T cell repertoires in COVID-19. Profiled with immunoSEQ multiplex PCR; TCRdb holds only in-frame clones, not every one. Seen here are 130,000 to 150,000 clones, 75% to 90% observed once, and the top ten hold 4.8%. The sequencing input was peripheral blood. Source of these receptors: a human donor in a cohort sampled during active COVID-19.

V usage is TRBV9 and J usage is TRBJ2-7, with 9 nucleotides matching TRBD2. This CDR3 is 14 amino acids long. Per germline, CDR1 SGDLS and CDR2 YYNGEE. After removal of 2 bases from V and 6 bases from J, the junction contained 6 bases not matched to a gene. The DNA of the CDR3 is TGTGCCAGCAGCGTCGGACTAGCGAGTTTCGAGCAGTACTTC. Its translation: CASSVGLASFEQYF.

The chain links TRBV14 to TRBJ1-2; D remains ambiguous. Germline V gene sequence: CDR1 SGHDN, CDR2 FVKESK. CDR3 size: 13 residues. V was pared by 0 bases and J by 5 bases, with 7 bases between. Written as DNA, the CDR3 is TGTGCCAGCAGCCAAGAAATCTCTTATGGCTACACCTTC. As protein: CASSQEISYGYTF.

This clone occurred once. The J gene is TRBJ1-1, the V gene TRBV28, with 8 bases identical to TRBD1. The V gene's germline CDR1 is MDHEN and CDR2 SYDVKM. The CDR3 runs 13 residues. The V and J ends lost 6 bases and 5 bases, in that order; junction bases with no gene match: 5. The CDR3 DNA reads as TGTGCCAGCAGAGCCAACAGGGGGACTGAAGCTTTCTTT. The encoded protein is CASRANRGTEAFF. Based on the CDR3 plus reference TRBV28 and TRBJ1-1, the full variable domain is DVKVTQSSRYLVKRTGEKVFLECVQDMDHENMFWYRQDPGLGLRLIYFSYDVKMKEKGDIPEGYSVSREKKERFSLILESASTNQTSMYLCASRANRGTEAFFGQGTRLTVV.

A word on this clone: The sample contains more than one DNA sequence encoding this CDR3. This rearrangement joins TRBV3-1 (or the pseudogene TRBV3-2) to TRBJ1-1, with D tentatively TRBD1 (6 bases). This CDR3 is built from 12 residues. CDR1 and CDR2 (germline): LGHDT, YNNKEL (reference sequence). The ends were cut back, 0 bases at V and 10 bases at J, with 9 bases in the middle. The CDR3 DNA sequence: TGTGCCAGCAGCCAAGAGAGGGGGGGAGCTTTCTTT. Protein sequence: CASSQERGGAFF.

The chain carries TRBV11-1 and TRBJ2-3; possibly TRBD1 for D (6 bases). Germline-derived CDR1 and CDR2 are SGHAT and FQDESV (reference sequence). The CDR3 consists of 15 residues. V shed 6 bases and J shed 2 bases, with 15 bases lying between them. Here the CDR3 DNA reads TGTGCCAGCAGTCGACAGGTCAGCTACACAGATACGCAGTATTTT. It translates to CASSRQVSYTDTQYF.

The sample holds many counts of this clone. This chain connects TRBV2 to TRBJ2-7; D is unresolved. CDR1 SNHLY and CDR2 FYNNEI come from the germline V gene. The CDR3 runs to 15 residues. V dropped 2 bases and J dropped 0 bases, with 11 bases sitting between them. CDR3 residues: CASSEQNPLSYEQYF. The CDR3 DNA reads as TGTGCCAGCAGTGAACAGAACCCTCTCTCCTACGAGCAGTACTTC.

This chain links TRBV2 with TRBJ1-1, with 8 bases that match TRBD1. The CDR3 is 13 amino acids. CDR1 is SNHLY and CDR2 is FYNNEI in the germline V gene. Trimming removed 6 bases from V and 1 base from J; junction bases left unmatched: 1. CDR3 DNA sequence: TGTGCCAGCAGAACAGGGGGGAACACTGAAGCTTTCTTT. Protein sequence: CASRTGGNTEAFF. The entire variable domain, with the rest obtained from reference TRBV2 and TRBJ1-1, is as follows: EPEVTQTPSHQVTQMGQEVILRCVPISNHLYFYWYRQILGQKVEFLVSFYNNEISEKSEIFDDQFSVERPDGSNFTLKIRSTKLEDSAMYFCASRTGGNTEAFFGQGTRLTVV.

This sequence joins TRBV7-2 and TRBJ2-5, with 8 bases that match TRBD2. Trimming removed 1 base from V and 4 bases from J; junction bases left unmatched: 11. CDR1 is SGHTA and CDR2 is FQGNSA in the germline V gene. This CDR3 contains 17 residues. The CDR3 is CASSLGSSGGSSETQYF. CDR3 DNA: TGTGCCAGCAGCTTAGGGTCTTCGGGGGGGTCTTCAGAGACCCAGTACTTC.

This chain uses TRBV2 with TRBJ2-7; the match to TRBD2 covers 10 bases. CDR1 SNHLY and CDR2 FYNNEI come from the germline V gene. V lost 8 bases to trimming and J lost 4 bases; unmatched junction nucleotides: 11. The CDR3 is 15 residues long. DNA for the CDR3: TGTGCCAGCTGTCCCCTAGCGGGAGCATATTACGAGCAGTACGTC. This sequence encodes CASCPLAGAYYEQYV.